Following are 21 T cell receptor beta chains from one sample sequenced in a study of T cell responses to AZD1222 COVID-19 vaccine. Clones were sequenced by immunoSEQ multiplex PCR, and TCRdb holds only the in-frame ones, with some missing. The table has under 200,000 clones, around nine tenths seen once; the top ten hold 3.6%. Sequences were derived from peripheral blood, sampled 28 days after the second dose of the MenACWY control vaccine. All receptors derive from an adult who received the MenACWY meningococcal vaccine as a control.

The J gene is TRBJ2-1, the V gene TRBV7-3, with TRBD1 identical over 7 bases. Germline CDR1 reads SGHTA; CDR2 reads FQGTGA. The V segment lost 3 bases and the J segment 2 bases; nucleotides outside the gene matches: 4. The CDR3 has 15 amino acids. CDR3 DNA: TGTGCCAGCAGCTTCCCGGGACAGACCTACAATGAGCAGTTCTTC. It codes for CASSFPGQTYNEQFF.

V usage is TRBV20-1 and J usage is TRBJ1-1; D unclear. Per the germline V gene, CDR1 is DFQATT and CDR2 is SNEGSKA (reference sequence). Between the trimmed V and J ends, which lost 0 bases and 7 bases, there was a span of 6 bases. This CDR3 has 11 residues. The CDR3 sequence: CSAREGIEAFF. CDR3 in DNA: TGCAGTGCTAGAGAGGGAATTGAAGCTTTCTTT.

The CDR3 nucleotides read TGTGCCAGTAGTATACACCGCGGGGACAATCAGCCCCAGCATTTT. This codes for CASSIHRGDNQPQHF. The chain links TRBV19 to TRBJ1-5; D is undetermined. V was shortened by 2 bases and J by 3 bases, with 11 bases between the two germline ends. This CDR3 region has 15 residues. Germline V gene data show CDR1 as LNHDA and CDR2 as SQIVND (reference sequence).

The J gene is TRBJ2-1, the V gene TRBV7-2, with D hard to call. Germline-derived CDR1 and CDR2 are SGHTA and FQGNSA. Trimming took 6 bases from V and 9 from J, leaving 9 bases between them. This CDR3 contains 11 residues. CDR3 protein: CASSPLGEQFF. DNA for the CDR3: TGTGCCAGCAGTCCTCTCGGTGAGCAGTTCTTC.

This chain connects TRBV3-1 (or the pseudogene TRBV3-2) to TRBJ2-1; weak D call: TRBD1 (6 bases). CDR3 length: 15 amino acids. Germline CDR1 LGHDT, CDR2 YNNKEL (reference sequence). V shed 1 base and J shed 3 bases, with 10 bases lying between them. This chain's CDR3 is CASSQGDRNYNEQFF. The CDR3, as DNA: TGTGCCAGCAGCCAAGGCGACAGGAACTACAATGAGCAGTTCTTC.

The V call is TRBV7-2, the J call TRBJ2-3; 14 bases align to TRBD2. V trimming: 4 bases; J trimming: 1 base; junction bases outside the gene matches: 1. The CDR3 contains 16 residues. Germline V gene sequence: CDR1 SGHTA, CDR2 FQGNSA. The CDR3 loop is CASSWGLAGGTDTQYF. The DNA of the CDR3 is TGTGCCAGCAGCTGGGGACTAGCGGGAGGCACAGATACGCAGTATTTT.

This sequence joins TRBV7-3 and TRBJ2-3; maybe TRBD1 (6 bases). Germline CDR1 SGHTA, CDR2 FQGTGA. The CDR3 runs 15 residues. V was cut by 2 bases and J by 3 bases, with 12 bases left in between. The CDR3 loop is CASSLFQGPTDTQYF. In DNA form, the CDR3 reads TGTGCCAGCAGCTTATTTCAGGGGCCAACAGATACGCAGTATTTT. Drawing the rest from reference TRBV7-3 and TRBJ2-3, the complete variable domain is GAGVSQTPSNKVTEKGKYVELRCDPISGHTALYWYRQSLGQGPEFLIYFQGTGAADDSGLPNDRFFAVRPEGSVSTLKIQRTERGDSAVYLCASSLFQGPTDTQYFGPGTRLTVL.

This chain uses TRBV14 with TRBJ2-3, with D possibly TRBD1 on 7 matching bases. Between the trimmed V and J ends, which lost 4 bases and 7 bases, there was a span of 15 bases. The CDR3 contains 14 residues. Germline CDR1 SGHDN, CDR2 FVKESK. The CDR3 DNA follows: TGTGCCAGCAGCCGGGCAGGGGGGAAAAATACGCAGTATTTT. Protein sequence: CASSRAGGKNTQYF.

J is TRBJ2-7 and V is TRBV29-1; D uncertain. V lost 6 bases and J lost 0, with 12 bases in between. The CDR3 contains 13 residues. Germline CDR1 and CDR2: SQVTM and ANQGSEA. The DNA for the CDR3 is TGCAGCGTCCGCCCCACAACCTCCTACGAGCAGTACTTC. Amino acids: CSVRPTTSYEQYF.

This chain uses TRBV28 with TRBJ2-4, with D maybe TRBD1 (6 bases). The V and J ends lost 5 bases and 3 bases respectively, with 14 bases between them. This CDR3 comprises 15 residues. The germline gives CDR1 MDHEN, CDR2 SYDVKM. CDR3 sequence reads: CASSPRTAVKNIQYF. DNA of the CDR3: TGTGCCAGCAGTCCGCGGACAGCAGTCAAAAACATTCAGTACTTC.

This chain links TRBV27 with TRBJ2-6; D is possibly TRBD1 or TRBD2 (5 bases each). The germline gives CDR1 MNHEY, CDR2 SMNVEV (reference sequence). The CDR3 loop spans 15 amino acids. V was shortened by 10 bases and J by 1 base, with 14 bases between the two germline ends. CDR3 residues: CATRDLRSGANVLTF. DNA of the CDR3: TGTGCCACCCGGGACCTCCGATCTGGGGCCAACGTCCTGACTTTC.

The chain recombines TRBV12-3 or TRBV12-4 with TRBJ2-2; no definite D call. V lost 7 bases and J 5 bases, leaving 11 bases between the germline ends. CDR3 size: 13 residues. CDR3 amino acids: CASNPDATGELFF. The CDR3 nucleotides read TGTGCCAGCAACCCTGACGCTACCGGGGAGCTGTTTTTT.

The chain uses TRBV9 and TRBJ1-4; D is uncertain. V was cut by 0 bases and J by 4 bases, with 13 bases left in between. The CDR3 has 16 residues. From germline, CDR1 is SGDLS and CDR2 YYNGEE. The CDR3 region is CASSVGSSRNNEKLFF. CDR3 bases: TGTGCCAGCAGCGTAGGCAGTAGCCGAAATAATGAAAAACTGTTTTTT.

The chain uses TRBV19 and TRBJ2-2; 8 positions match TRBD2. J lost 4 bases, V lost 5 bases, and 9 bases had no gene match. CDR3 length: 16 amino acids. Germline V gives CDR1 LNHDA, CDR2 SQIVND (reference sequence). The CDR3 sequence: CASSLLAGSSTGELFF. Written as DNA, the CDR3 is TGTGCCAGTAGTCTTTTAGCGGGATCGAGCACCGGGGAGCTGTTTTTT.

The V call is TRBV27, the J call TRBJ2-7; 7 bases map to TRBD2. Germline CDR1 reads MNHEY; CDR2 reads SMNVEV (reference sequence). CDR3 length: 15 residues. The V and J ends lost 4 bases and 5 bases, in that order; junction bases with no gene match: 11. CDR3 nucleotides: TGTGCCAGCAGTTGGGGCCGTGCGGGAGCCCACGAGCAGTACTTC. Its protein is CASSWGRAGAHEQYF.

The chain carries TRBV6-5 and TRBJ1-2; TRBD1 agrees at 9 bases. Per the germline V gene, CDR1 is MNHEY and CDR2 is SVGAGI. This CDR3 contains 15 residues. Unmatched junction bases numbered 9, after V lost 6 bases and J lost 4 bases. CDR3 nucleotides: TGTGCCAGCAGGCGGGACAGGGCCTTGACCTATGGCTACACCTTC. Its translation: CASRRDRALTYGYTF.

The DNA of the CDR3 is TGTGCCAGCAACCTAAAGGGGGTAGGCGGGATGAACACTGAAGCTTTCTTT. As protein: CASNLKGVGGMNTEAFF. The chain is built from TRBV21-1 and TRBJ1-1. TRBV21-1 is tagged as a pseudogene. This CDR3 is 17 amino acids long.

The chain carries TRBV27 and TRBJ2-7; 12 bases are a match to TRBD1. The ends lost 5 bases at V and 6 bases at J; junction bases unmatched: 8. CDR1 MNHEY and CDR2 SMNVEV come from the germline V gene (reference sequence). CDR3 length: 15 residues. CDR3 bases: TGTGCCAGCAGTCACGGGACAGGGGGCGAAGGCGAGCAGTACTTC. Its protein is CASSHGTGGEGEQYF.

The chain has TRBV6-5 and TRBJ2-5, with D maybe TRBD2 (5 bases). This CDR3 is built from 12 residues. From germline, CDR1 is MNHEY and CDR2 SVGAGI. V dropped 7 bases and J dropped 5 bases, with 11 bases sitting between them. CDR3 amino acids: CASNGEQETQYF. The CDR3 coding sequence is TGTGCCAGCAACGGGGAGCAGGAGACCCAGTACTTC.

There are a few counts of this clone. The rearrangement links TRBV4-1 to TRBJ2-2, with 8 bases identical to TRBD2. CDR3 size: 16 residues. Trimming at V came to 5 bases and at J to 1 base, leaving 6 bases not matched to a gene. CDR1 MGHRA and CDR2 YSYEKL come from the germline V gene. For the CDR3, the DNA is TGCGCCAGCAGCACTCGGGAGGGCCTGAACACCGGGGAGCTGTTTTTT. Its protein is CASSTREGLNTGELFF.

The chain is built from TRBV24-1 and TRBJ2-7; D perhaps matches TRBD1 (5 bases). The V end was cut by 3 bases, the J end by 3 bases, with 5 bases between. Germline values: CDR1 KGHDR, CDR2 SFDVKD. There are 12 residues in the CDR3. The DNA of the CDR3 is TGTGCCACCAGTGATAGGGGCTACGAGCAGTACTTC. Encoded protein: CATSDRGYEQYF.